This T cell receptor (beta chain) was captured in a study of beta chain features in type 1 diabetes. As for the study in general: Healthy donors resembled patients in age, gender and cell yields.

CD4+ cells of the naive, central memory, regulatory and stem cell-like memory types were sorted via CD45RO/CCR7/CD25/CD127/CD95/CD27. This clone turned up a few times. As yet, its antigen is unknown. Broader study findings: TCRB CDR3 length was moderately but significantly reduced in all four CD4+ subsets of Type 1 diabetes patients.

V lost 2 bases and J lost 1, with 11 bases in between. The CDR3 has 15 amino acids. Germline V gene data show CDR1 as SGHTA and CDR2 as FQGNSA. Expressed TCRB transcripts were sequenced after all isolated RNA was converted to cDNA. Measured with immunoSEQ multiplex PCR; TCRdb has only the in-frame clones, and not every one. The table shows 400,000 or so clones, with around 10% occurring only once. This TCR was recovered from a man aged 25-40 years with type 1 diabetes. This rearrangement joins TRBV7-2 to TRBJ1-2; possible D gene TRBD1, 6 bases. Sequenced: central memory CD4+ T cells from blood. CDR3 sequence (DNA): TGTGCCAGCAGCTTAAATACAGGGCATAACTATGGCTACACCTTC. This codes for CASSLNTGHNYGYTF.